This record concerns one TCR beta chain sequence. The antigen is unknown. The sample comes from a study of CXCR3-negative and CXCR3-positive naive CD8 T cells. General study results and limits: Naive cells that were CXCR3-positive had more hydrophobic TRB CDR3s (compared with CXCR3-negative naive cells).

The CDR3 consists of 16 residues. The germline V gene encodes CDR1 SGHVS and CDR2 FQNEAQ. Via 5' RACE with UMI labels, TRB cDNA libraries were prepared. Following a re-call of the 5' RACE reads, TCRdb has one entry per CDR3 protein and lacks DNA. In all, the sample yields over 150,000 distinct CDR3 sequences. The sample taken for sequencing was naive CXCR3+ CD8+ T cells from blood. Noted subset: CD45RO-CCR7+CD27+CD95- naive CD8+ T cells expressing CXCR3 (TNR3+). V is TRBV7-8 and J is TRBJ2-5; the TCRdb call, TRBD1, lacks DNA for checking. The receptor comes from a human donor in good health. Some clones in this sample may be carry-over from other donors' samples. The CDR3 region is CASSTGLGPPQETQYF.